The rows below give T cell receptor beta chains drawn from one sample of a study of vaccination effects on CD4 cells after COVID-19. TCRdb's copy holds only in-frame clones and misses some; the assay was immunoSEQ multiplex PCR. This table holds more than 60,000 clones, around 70% found once. For these TCRs, the target antigens are not known. The material sequenced was CD4+ T cells from PBMCs cultured with HCoV-229E spike peptides, taken after COVID-19 vaccination. All receptors come from a human donor who received a COVID-19 vaccine. CDR3s include the opening cysteine and the closing phenylalanine or tryptophan. The order of the fields is V gene, J gene, CDR3 length, CDR3 protein.

v_gene: TRBV3-1/TRBV3-2
j_gene: TRBJ1-1
len: 14
CDR3aa: CASSQETVNTEAFF

v_gene: TRBV5-1
j_gene: TRBJ2-3
len: 14
CDR3aa: CASSAGGYTDTQYF

v_gene: TRBV6-5
j_gene: TRBJ2-5
len: 13
CDR3aa: CASTQESRETQYF

v_gene: TRBV4-3
j_gene: TRBJ1-2
len: 15
CDR3aa: CASSQGDGVSYGYTF

v_gene: TRBV27
j_gene: TRBJ1-4
len: 14
CDR3aa: CASSLRGGYEKLFF

v_gene: TRBV6-2/TRBV6-3
j_gene: TRBJ1-1
len: 15
CDR3aa: CASSSVPSGGTEAFF

v_gene: TRBV3-1/TRBV3-2
j_gene: TRBJ2-5
len: 13
CDR3aa: CASILGAAGTQYF

v_gene: TRBV5-1
j_gene: TRBJ2-5
len: 14
CDR3aa: CASRRGGPQETQYF

v_gene: TRBV18
j_gene: TRBJ2-1
len: 16
CDR3aa: CASSPAGLAGNNEQFF

v_gene: TRBV21-1
j_gene: TRBJ2-4
len: 22
CDR3aa: CASSKRVLGQGARAPAKNIQYF

v_gene: TRBV24-1
j_gene: TRBJ2-5
len: 15
CDR3aa: CATSDPQGAQETQYF

v_gene: TRBV19
j_gene: TRBJ1-2
len: 15
CDR3aa: CASRTAGARGYGYTF

v_gene: TRBV14
j_gene: TRBJ2-2
len: 15
CDR3aa: CASSTGLAGIGELFF

v_gene: TRBV7-8
j_gene: TRBJ1-2
len: 15
CDR3aa: CASSVSRGSNYGYTF

v_gene: TRBV24-1
j_gene: TRBJ2-3
len: 13
CDR3aa: CATLYSAGLAQYF

v_gene: TRBV10-2
j_gene: TRBJ1-1
len: 15
CDR3aa: CASKGVDRLNTEAFF

v_gene: TRBV24-1
j_gene: TRBJ2-3
len: 17
CDR3aa: CATSEGLAGGSADTQYF

v_gene: TRBV19
j_gene: TRBJ1-4
len: 13
CDR3aa: CASSRGPNEKLFF

v_gene: TRBV3-1/TRBV3-2
j_gene: TRBJ1-2
len: 11
CDR3aa: CASSRLYGYTF